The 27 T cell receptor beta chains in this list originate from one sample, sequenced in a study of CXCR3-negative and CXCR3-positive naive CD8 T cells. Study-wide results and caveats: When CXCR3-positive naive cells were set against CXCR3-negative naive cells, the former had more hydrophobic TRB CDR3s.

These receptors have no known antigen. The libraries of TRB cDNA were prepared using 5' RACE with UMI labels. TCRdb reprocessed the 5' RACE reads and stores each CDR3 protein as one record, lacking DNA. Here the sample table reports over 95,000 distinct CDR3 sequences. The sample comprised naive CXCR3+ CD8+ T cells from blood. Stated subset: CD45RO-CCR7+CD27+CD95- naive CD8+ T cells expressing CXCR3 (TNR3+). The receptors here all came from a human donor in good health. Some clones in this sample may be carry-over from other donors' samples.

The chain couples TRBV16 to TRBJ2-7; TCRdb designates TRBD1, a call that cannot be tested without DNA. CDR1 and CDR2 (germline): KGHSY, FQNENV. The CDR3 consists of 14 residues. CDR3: CASSQGTGDTEQYF.

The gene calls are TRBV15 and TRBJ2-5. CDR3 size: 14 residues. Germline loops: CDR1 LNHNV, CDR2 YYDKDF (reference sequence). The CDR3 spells CATSRGGVQETQYF.

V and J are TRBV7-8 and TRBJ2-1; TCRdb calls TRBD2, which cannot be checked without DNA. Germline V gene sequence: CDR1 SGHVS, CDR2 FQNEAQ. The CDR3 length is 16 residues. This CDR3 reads CASSLDPTSGLGEQFF.

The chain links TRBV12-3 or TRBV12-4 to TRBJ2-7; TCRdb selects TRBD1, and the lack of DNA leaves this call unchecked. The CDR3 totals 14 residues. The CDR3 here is CASSYRDRPREQYF.

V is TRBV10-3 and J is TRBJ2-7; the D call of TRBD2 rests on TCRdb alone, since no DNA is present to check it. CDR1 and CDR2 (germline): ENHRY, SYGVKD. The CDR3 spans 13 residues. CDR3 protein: CAALADPTYEQYF.

The CDR3 loop is CASSLSGTGYYEQYF. This sequence joins TRBV27 and TRBJ2-7; absent DNA, TCRdb's TRBD1 call cannot be checked. The CDR3 has 15 residues. CDR1 and CDR2 from the germline V gene are MNHEY and SMNVEV (reference sequence).

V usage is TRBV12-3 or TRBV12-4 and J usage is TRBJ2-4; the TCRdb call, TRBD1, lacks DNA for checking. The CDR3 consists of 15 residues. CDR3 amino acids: CASSPGQLAKNIQYF.

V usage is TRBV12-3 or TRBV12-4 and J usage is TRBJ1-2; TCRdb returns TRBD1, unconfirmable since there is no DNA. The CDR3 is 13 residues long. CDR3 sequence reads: CASSRTGLYGYTF.

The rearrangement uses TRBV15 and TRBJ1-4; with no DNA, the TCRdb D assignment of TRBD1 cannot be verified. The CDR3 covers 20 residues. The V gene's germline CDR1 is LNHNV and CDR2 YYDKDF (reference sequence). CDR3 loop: CATSRGYEDRGVATNEKLFF.

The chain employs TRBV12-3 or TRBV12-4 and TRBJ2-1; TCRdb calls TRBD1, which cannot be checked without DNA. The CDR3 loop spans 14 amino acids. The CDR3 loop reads CASSFGTGRNEQFF.

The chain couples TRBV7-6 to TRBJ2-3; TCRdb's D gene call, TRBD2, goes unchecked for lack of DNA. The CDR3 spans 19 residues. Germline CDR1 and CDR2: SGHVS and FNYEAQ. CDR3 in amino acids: CASSLAGTKYLFGTDTQYF.

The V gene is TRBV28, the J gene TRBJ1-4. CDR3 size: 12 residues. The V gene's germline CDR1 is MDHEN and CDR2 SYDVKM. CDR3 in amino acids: CASSKTNEKLFF.

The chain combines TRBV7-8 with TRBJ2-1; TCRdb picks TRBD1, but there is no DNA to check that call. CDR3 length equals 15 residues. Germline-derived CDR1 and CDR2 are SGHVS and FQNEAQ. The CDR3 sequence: CASSILTGGYNEQFF.

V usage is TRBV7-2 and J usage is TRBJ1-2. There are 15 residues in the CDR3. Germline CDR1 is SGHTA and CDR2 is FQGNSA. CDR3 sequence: CASSPPGGGAYGYTF.

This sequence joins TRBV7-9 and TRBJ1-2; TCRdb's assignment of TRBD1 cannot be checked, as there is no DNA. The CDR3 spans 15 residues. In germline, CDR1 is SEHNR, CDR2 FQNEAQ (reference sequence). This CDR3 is CASSLVGRPQEGYTF.

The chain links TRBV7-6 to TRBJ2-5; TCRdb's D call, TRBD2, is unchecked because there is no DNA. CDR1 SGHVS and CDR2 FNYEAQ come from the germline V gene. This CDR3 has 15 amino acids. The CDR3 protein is CASSTRLAGLETQYF.

This CDR3 is CASSQSDTQYF. The V call is TRBV12-3 or TRBV12-4, the J call TRBJ2-3. The CDR3 spans 11 residues.

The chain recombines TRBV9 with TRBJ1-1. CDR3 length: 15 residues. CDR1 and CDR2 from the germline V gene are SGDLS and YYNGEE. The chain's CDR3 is CASSVADGLNTEAFF.

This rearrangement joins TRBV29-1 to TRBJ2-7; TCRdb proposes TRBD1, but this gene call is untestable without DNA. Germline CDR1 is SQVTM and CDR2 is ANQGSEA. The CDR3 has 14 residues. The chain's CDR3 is CSVEETGDSYEQYF.

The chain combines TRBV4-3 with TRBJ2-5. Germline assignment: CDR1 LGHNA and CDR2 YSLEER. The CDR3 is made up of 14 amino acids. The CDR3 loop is CASSQDLAQETQYF.

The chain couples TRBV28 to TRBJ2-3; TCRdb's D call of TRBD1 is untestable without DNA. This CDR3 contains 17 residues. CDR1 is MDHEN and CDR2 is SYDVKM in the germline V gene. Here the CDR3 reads CASSTLKPPTEPDTQYF.

The CDR3: CATSREVSLARYNEQFF. This chain connects TRBV15 to TRBJ2-1. The CDR3 is made up of 17 amino acids. In germline, CDR1 is LNHNV, CDR2 YYDKDF (reference sequence).

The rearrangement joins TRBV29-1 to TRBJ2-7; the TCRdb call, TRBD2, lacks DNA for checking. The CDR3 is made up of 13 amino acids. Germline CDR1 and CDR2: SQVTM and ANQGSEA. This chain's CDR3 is CSVSLAGTYEQYF.

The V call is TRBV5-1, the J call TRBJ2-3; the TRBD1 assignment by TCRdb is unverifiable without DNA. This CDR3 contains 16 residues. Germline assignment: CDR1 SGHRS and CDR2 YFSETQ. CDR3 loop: CASSLTGPTSTDTQYF.

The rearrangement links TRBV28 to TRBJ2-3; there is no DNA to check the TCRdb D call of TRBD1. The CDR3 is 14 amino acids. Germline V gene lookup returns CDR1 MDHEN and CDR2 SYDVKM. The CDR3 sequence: CASRRDRASDTQYF.

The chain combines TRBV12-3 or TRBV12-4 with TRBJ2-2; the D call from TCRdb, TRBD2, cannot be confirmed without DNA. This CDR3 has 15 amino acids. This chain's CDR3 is CASLVSGGSGGELFF.

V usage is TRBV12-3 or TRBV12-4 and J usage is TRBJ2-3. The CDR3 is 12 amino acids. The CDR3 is CASRLGTDTQYF.